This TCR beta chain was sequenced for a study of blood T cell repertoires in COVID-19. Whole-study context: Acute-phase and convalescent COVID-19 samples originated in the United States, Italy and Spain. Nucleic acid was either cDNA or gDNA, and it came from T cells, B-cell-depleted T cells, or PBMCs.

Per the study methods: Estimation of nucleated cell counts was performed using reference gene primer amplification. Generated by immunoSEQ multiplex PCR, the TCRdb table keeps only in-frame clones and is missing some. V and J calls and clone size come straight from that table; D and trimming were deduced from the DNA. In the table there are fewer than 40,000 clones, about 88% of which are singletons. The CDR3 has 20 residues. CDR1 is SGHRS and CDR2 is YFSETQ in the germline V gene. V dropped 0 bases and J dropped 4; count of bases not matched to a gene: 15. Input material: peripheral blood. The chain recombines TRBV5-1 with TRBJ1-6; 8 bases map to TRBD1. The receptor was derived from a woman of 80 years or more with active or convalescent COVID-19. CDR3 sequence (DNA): TGCGCCAGCAGCTTGGGACAGGGGACGCCCATTTCTAATTATAATTCACCCCTCCACTTT. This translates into CASSLGQGTPISNYNSPLHF.